This is a list of T cell receptor beta chains from one sample in a study of control samples from healthy donors and cancer patients. Produced via immunoSEQ multiplex PCR; TCRdb's table is partial and in-frame only. Among tens of thousands of clones listed, over 80% were seen once. Sample: blood. These receptors came from a man between 60 and 75 years old in good health. The CDR3 runs from the conserved cysteine through the conserved F or W. D genes are given only for firm matches. For some rows the clone size is stated as once, few or many, or as a class when expanded; others skip it.

J gene	V gene	D gene	clone size	CDR3 DNA	CDR3 protein
TRBJ1-4	TRBV7-2	-	-	TGTGCCAGCACCCCGAGGGGGGCAACTAATGAAAAACTGTTTTTT	CASTPRGATNEKLFF
TRBJ1-4	TRBV28	TRBD1	-	TGTGCCAGCAGCGAAAGGACAGGGGGCGGTGAAAAACTGTTTTTT	CASSERTGGGEKLFF
TRBJ1-5	TRBV19	TRBD1	-	TGTGCCACAACGGACAGGGTTGCCAATCAGCCCCAGCATTTT	CATTDRVANQPQHF
TRBJ1-3	TRBV5-6	-	many	TGTGCCAGCAGCTTGGGGACAGCAAATGGAAACACCATATATTTT	CASSLGTANGNTIYF
TRBJ2-7	TRBV6-5	-	-	TGTGCCAGCAGGCGAAGTCGGGACACCGGTTACGAGCAGTACTTC	CASRRSRDTGYEQYF
TRBJ1-2	TRBV7-8	TRBD1	-	TGTGCCAGCAGCTTAGTGGGAGGGGGACAGGACCTCTATGGCTACACCTTC	CASSLVGGGQDLYGYTF
TRBJ2-3	TRBV4-2	TRBD2	-	TGTGCCAGCAGCCAAGATGGAGGGAGCGGGGGGGGCACAGATACGCAGTATTTT	CASSQDGGSGGGTDTQYF
TRBJ2-1	TRBV7-6	-	-	TGTGCCAGCAGCTTATTGCCTTCCGGGGTCACCTACAATGAGCAGTTCTTC	CASSLLPSGVTYNEQFF
TRBJ1-4	TRBV5-1	TRBD1	-	TGCGCCAGCAGCCAGACCGGGACAGGGAATGAAAAACTGTTTTTT	CASSQTGTGNEKLFF
TRBJ2-7	TRBV6-2/TRBV6-3	-	-	TGTGCCAGCAGTTACAGGGGCCACGAGCAGTACTTC	CASSYRGHEQYF
TRBJ2-7	TRBV4-1	TRBD2	-	TGCGCCAGCAGCCAGGCCCGTGGTAGCGGGAGCCACGAGCAGTACTTC	CASSQARGSGSHEQYF
TRBJ1-4	TRBV25-1	-	-	TGTGCCAGCAGTGACCCAACACGTACTAAACTGTTTTTT	CASSDPTRTKLFF
TRBJ1-3	TRBV5-1	-	-	TGCGCCAGCAGCTTAGCGACCAGGATGGAGGGAAACACCATATATTTT	CASSLATRMEGNTIYF
TRBJ1-5	TRBV12-3/TRBV12-4	-	-	TGTGCCAGCAGTTTAACAGATAATCAGCCCCAGCATTTT	CASSLTDNQPQHF
TRBJ2-3	TRBV20-1	-	-	TGCAGTGCTAGTATTACAGATACGCAGTATTTT	CSASITDTQYF
TRBJ2-7	TRBV4-3	-	-	TGCGCCAGCAGCCAAACTTCCGGGCCGCACAACGAGCAGTACTTC	CASSQTSGPHNEQYF
TRBJ2-1	TRBV6-2/TRBV6-3	-	-	TGTGCCAGCAGTCGGGGACAAAGTTACAATGAGCAGTTCTTC	CASSRGQSYNEQFF
TRBJ1-2	TRBV7-9	-	once	TGTGCCAGCAGCCTAGACAGCCTCGATGGCTACACCTTC	CASSLDSLDGYTF
TRBJ2-6	TRBV27	-	-	TGTGCCAGCAGTTTTGTCGGGGCATATAACTCTGGGGCCAACGTCCTGACTTTC	CASSFVGAYNSGANVLTF
TRBJ1-2	TRBV20-1	-	-	TGCAGTGCTAGTGACCACTATGGCTACACCTTC	CSASDHYGYTF
TRBJ1-1	TRBV2	TRBD1	once	TGTGCCAGCAGCGCCTCGGGCAGGGGGGAAACTGAAGCTTTCTTT	CASSASGRGETEAFF
TRBJ1-5	TRBV4-3	-	-	TGCGCCAGCAGCTCTCGACATAATAGCAATCAGCCCCAGCATTTT	CASSSRHNSNQPQHF
TRBJ2-5	TRBV11-2	TRBD1	once	TGTGCCAGCAGCCCGGGGCCGGGGACAGGGGGCTGGGAGACCCAGTACTTC	CASSPGPGTGGWETQYF
TRBJ2-5	TRBV3-1/TRBV3-2	-	-	TGTGCCAGCAGCCAAGAAGTCCTCCCCAGCGGGACCCAGTACTTC	CASSQEVLPSGTQYF
TRBJ1-1	TRBV6-2/TRBV6-3	-	-	TGTGCCAGCACCCCGGACTTAGGGAGGACTGAAGCTTTCTTT	CASTPDLGRTEAFF
TRBJ1-1	TRBV5-1	TRBD1	-	TGCGCCAGCAGCTCACAGGGGAGGAACACTGAAGCTTTCTTT	CASSSQGRNTEAFF
TRBJ2-3	TRBV4-1	TRBD1	-	TGCGCCAGCAGCCGGACAGGGTGGAAAGATACGCAGTATTTT	CASSRTGWKDTQYF
TRBJ2-5	TRBV24-1	-	-	TGTGCCACCAGTGACTCGATCGGGACTGTGTACCAAGAGACCCAGTACTTC	CATSDSIGTVYQETQYF
TRBJ2-1	TRBV5-1	TRBD1	-	TGCGCCAGCAGCTCAGGGGGTCTTGAGTACAATGAGCAGTTCTTC	CASSSGGLEYNEQFF
TRBJ1-2	TRBV7-2	-	-	TGTGCCAGCAGCTTTACATCGGTCCCGGGCTACACCTTC	CASSFTSVPGYTF
TRBJ2-1	TRBV2	TRBD1	once	TGTGCCAGCAGTGAAAAAGGAGGACAGGTTATCTACAATGAGCAGTTCTTC	CASSEKGGQVIYNEQFF
TRBJ1-1	TRBV12-5	-	-	TGTGCTAGTGGCCAGGGGAGGAACACTGAAGCTTTCTTT	CASGQGRNTEAFF
TRBJ2-7	TRBV7-2	TRBD1	-	TGTGCCAGCAGCTTAGCCCGGGGACAGGGACGCGAGCAGTACTTC	CASSLARGQGREQYF
TRBJ2-1	TRBV4-2	-	-	TGTGCCAGCAGCCAAGAAGCTAGACCGCCCTACAATGAGCAGTTCTTC	CASSQEARPPYNEQFF
TRBJ2-2	TRBV27	TRBD2	-	TGTGCCAGCAGTTCACGGCTAGCGGGAGGTGTCGGGGAGCTGTTTTTT	CASSSRLAGGVGELFF
TRBJ1-1	TRBV28	TRBD1	-	TGTGCCAGCAGCCGGACAGGGCTGAACACTGAAGCTTTCTTT	CASSRTGLNTEAFF
TRBJ2-2	TRBV5-1	-	-	TGCGCCAGCAGCTTGCTCGGGGGAAGAAACACCGGGGAGCTGTTTTTT	CASSLLGGRNTGELFF
TRBJ2-7	TRBV7-2	-	-	TGTGCCAGCGGGTTAGCGGCCTCCTACGAGCAGTACTTC	CASGLAASYEQYF
TRBJ1-6	TRBV28	TRBD1	-	TGTGCCAGCAGTTTGGCAGGGGGCGCGAGTAATTCACCCCTCCACTTT	CASSLAGGASNSPLHF
TRBJ2-2	TRBV6-2/TRBV6-3	-	once	TGTGCCAGCAGCAAACCCCCCCGACCTGGGGCGCTGTTTTTT	CASSKPPRPGALFF
TRBJ2-7	TRBV28	TRBD1	-	TGTGCCAGCAGTTTTGGAAACCGACAGGGCGGCGAGCAGTACTTC	CASSFGNRQGGEQYF
TRBJ2-1	TRBV5-4	-	-	TGTGCCAGCAGCTTGGGCGCGGGGGCTTACAATGAGCAGTTCTTC	CASSLGAGAYNEQFF
TRBJ2-3	TRBV19	-	-	TGTGCCAGTAAGGGGACCATGCACACAGATACGCAGTATTTT	CASKGTMHTDTQYF
TRBJ2-3	TRBV28	-	-	TGTGCCAGCAGTCTCCCCGGGTCTACAGATACGCAGTATTTT	CASSLPGSTDTQYF
TRBJ1-2	TRBV20-1	TRBD1	-	TGCAGTGCTAGTGTGACAGGGAATAGGAATGGCTACACCTTC	CSASVTGNRNGYTF
TRBJ2-7	TRBV7-7	-	few	TGTGCCAGCAGCTTAAGCCCAGGTCTGGCTGAGCAGTACTTC	CASSLSPGLAEQYF
TRBJ1-4	TRBV5-1	-	-	TGCGCCAGCAGCCTCGGACAGATTAATGAAAAACTGTTTTTT	CASSLGQINEKLFF
TRBJ1-3	TRBV30	-	-	TGTGCCTGGAGTGCGGGGGTCTCTGGAAACACCATATATTTT	CAWSAGVSGNTIYF